This TCR beta chain was found in a study of T cell responses to AZD1222 COVID-19 vaccine (dated by TCRdb to about 2021). About the full investigation: A total of 233 trial participants underwent TCR sequencing, of whom 207 had received two doses of AZD1222 and approximately 25 had received two doses of the MenACWY control vaccine. Enrollment into the trials was organized by age into subgroups of 18-55, 56-69 and 70-plus years, and those subgroups contained about 160, 30 and 59 TCR-sequenced participants, respectively. Study-wide conclusions, independent of this receptor: Because no day 14 peak-response samples were available, the repertoires could be characterized only after the peak T cell response. The vaccine-associated CD4 TCRs covered the entire spike protein, and the dominant responses fell in regions 160-218 and 743-854. In the small 56-69-year group, the increase in depth fell short of significance, most likely because of low power. Participants were mostly white British and included more females than males, and it was suggested by the authors that clonal diversity may have been underestimated. After two AZD1222 doses, both the breadth and the depth of spike-specific TCRs were significantly higher than at day 0 and than in MenACWY recipients. Reportedly, almost half of the unique spike-specific TCRs recognized epitopes lying outside the regions that are mutated in the B.1.351 and B.1.1.7 variants. Conclusions about previously exposed vaccinees are limited, since just 6 or 7 AZD1222 recipients were seropositive for SARS-CoV-2 at baseline.

Taken with the paper, the label for time point translates to: about 28 days (+/-7) after the second vaccine dose. AZD1222 recipients given second doses at about 4 weeks or at about 12 weeks were pooled, since spike-specific TCR depth and breadth were not found to differ between the two schedules. Samples from vaccinated people were obtained from the UK trials COV001 and COV002, which included a single-blind randomized controlled phase 2/3 trial of AZD1222 (ChAdOx1 nCoV-19) in healthy adults. For TCRbeta chain sequencing, PBMC samples from trial participants were taken at day 0 and at day 28 after the second dose. Concerning this clone itself: There is no known antigen for this receptor. Nothing much larger sits one base from this clone, and base qualities are not available.

V is shortened by 3 bases, J by 9 bases, and the region joining them spans 11 bases. The CDR1 and CDR2 encoded by the germline V gene are SGHTS and YDEGEE. The cysteine opens and the phenylalanine closes a CDR3 of 12 amino acids. Of the read, only the CDR3 DNA is kept; its 36 bases are in frame from base 1. The CDR3 regions of human TCRbeta chains were analyzed by immunosequencing. The paper's data handling went like this. Repertoire TCRs were checked for matches against a reference library of SARS-CoV-2-specific TCRs that had been generated using the MIRA antigen-specificity platform. Breadth meant the fraction of unique TCRs that were SARS-CoV-2-associated, whereas depth meant the fraction of total T cells that were SARS-CoV-2-associated. Each spike-specific TCR was assigned to its reactive spike region and to a CD4 or CD8 class using the MIRA data. Log10-transformed breadth and depth values were compared by one-way ANOVA with Sidak's multiple comparisons tests. TCRdb limited this immuneACCESS table to in-frame rearrangements with V and J called. A share of clones is missing; checked studies link under half to unresolved V genes, and the rest is unexplained. Clone size and the V and J calls come from that table; the DNA yielded D and trimming. The sample data list approximately 160,000 clones, and around 90% of these were observed just once. The top ten hold around 1% of the sample.

The sample consisted of peripheral blood, taken 28 days after the second AZD1222 dose. This TCR was recovered from an adult who received the AZD1222 COVID-19 vaccine. The sequence joins TRBV5-8 to TRBJ2-3, with the D gene uncertain. This receptor has the CDR3 CASSSTESTQYF. Read as DNA, the sequence is TGTGCCAGCAGCTCCACAGAATCAACGCAGTATTTT. Extended through the reference TRBV5-8 and TRBJ2-3 proteins, this CDR3 yields the full variable domain: EAGVTQSPTHLIKTRGQQATLRCSPISGHTSVYWYQQALGLGLQFLLWYDEGEERNRGNFPPRFSGRQFPNYSSELNVNALELEDSALYLCASSSTESTQYFGPGTRLTVL.